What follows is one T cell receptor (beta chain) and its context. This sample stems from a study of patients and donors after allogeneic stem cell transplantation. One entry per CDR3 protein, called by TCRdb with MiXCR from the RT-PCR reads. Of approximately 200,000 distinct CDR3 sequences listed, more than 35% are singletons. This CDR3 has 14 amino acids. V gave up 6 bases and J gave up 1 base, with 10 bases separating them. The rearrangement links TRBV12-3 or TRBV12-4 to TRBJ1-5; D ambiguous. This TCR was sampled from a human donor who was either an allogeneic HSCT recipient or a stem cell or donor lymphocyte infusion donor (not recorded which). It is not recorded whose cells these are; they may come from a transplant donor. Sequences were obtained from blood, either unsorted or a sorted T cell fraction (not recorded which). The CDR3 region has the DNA TGTGCCAGCAGAACTCGGGTGAGCAATCAGCCCCAGCATTTT. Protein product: CASRTRVSNQPQHF.